This T cell receptor beta chain derives from a study of cytomegalovirus exposure and HLA in healthy donors. Findings and limits, study-wide: Segments of the TCR beta V type were, in most cases, productive about 87% or about 30% of the time in an earlier analysis. The study assumed roughly uniform donor sequencing depth for presence/absence analyses.

It was with 60 Vbeta and 13 Jbeta primers that the PCR ran. The method was immunoSEQ multiplex PCR; TCRdb's version includes in-frame clones alone and lacks a portion of them. The repertoire holds 30,000 to 40,000 clones, 85% to 95% seen once, with approximately 2.5% in the top ten. With V trimmed by 3 bases and J by 2 bases, 6 bases remained unmatched. The germline gives CDR1 MNHEY, CDR2 SMNVEV (reference sequence). This CDR3 contains 19 residues. A remark on this clone: Its antigen is not known.

This receptor was taken from a woman younger than 30 in good health and CMV-seronegative. The sample comprised PBMCs. V gene TRBV27 combines with J gene TRBJ2-2; 16 nucleotides agree with TRBD2. Here the CDR3 DNA reads TGTGCCAGCAGTTTTTTGGGACTAGCGGGAGGGCTCAACACCGGGGAGCTGTTTTTT. Protein sequence: CASSFLGLAGGLNTGELFF.